This T cell receptor (beta chain) emerged from a study of blood T cell repertoires in COVID-19. Study-level information: Samples of COVID-19 (acute and convalescent) were obtained from the United States, Italy and Spain.

Repertoires were generated with immunoSEQ multiplex PCR, while TCRdb's copy carries only in-frame clones and drops some. The profile shows some 230,000 clones, 75% to 85% of them singletons. This clone was picked up a small number of times. Trimming cost V 9 bases and J 4 bases; bases outside gene matches: 9. The CDR3 is 15 amino acids. In germline, CDR1 is SGHRS, CDR2 YFSETQ. What was sequenced was peripheral blood. The chain couples TRBV5-1 to TRBJ2-3; 12 bases match TRBD2. The TCR originated in a woman aged 45-65 years with acute or convalescent COVID-19. The CDR3 here is CATATSGGKADTQYF. The CDR3 DNA reads as TGCGCCACCGCGACTAGCGGGGGTAAGGCAGATACGCAGTATTTT. The whole variable domain, filled in from reference TRBV5-1 and TRBJ2-3, reads KAGVTQTPRYLIKTRGQQVTLSCSPISGHRSVSWYQQTPGQGLQFLFEYFSETQRNKGNFPGRFSGRQFSNSRSEMNVSTLELGDSALYLCATATSGGKADTQYFGPGTRLTVL.